This T cell receptor (beta chain) was observed in a study of blood T cell repertoires in COVID-19. Study context: T cells, B-cell-depleted T cells, or PBMCs supplied cDNA or gDNA.

Germline CDR1 and CDR2: SGHTA and FQGNSA. CDR3 length equals 17 residues. V was clipped by 5 bases and J by 8 bases; unmatched bases: 13. This clone has a single count. Sequencing used immunoSEQ multiplex PCR; TCRdb keeps in-frame clones, though not all of them. The table lists about 43,000 clones, roughly 88% of them singletons. The source of this sequence is a man between 60 and 70 years old with active COVID-19. The chain combines TRBV7-2 with TRBJ2-1; 12 bases agree with TRBD1. Material: peripheral blood. This CDR3 is CASSPGSLGQGADEQFF. The DNA for the CDR3 is TGTGCCAGCAGCCCAGGAAGCCTGGGACAGGGGGCGGATGAGCAGTTCTTC.